A selection of T cell receptor beta chains follows, all from one sample in a study of blood T cell repertoires in COVID-19. Data came from immunoSEQ multiplex PCR; TCRdb stores just in-frame clones and leaves some out. The sample contains around 400,000 clones, approximately 91% of which appear only once. The sample comprised PBMCs or T cells enriched from blood (not recorded which). The receptor set was obtained from a woman in her thirties or forties who had been exposed to COVID-19. The CDR3 runs from the conserved cysteine through the conserved F or W. Each record gives: D gene, V gene, clone size, J gene, CDR3 protein, CDR3 DNA. A D gene is named only where the DNA matches it firmly. Expanded clones get a size class; other rows say once, few or many, or leave the size out.

TRBD1	TRBV10-2	-	TRBJ1-2	CASSESLGTGSGANYGYTF	TGCGCCAGCAGTGAGTCTCTAGGGACAGGGTCTGGGGCTAACTATGGCTACACCTTC
TRBD1	TRBV19	-	TRBJ2-1	CASSSHGTANEQFF	TGTGCCAGTAGTAGCCACGGGACAGCCAATGAGCAGTTCTTC
TRBD1	TRBV27	-	TRBJ1-2	CASGGQALLEGYTF	TGTGCCAGCGGAGGACAGGCACTTCTCGAGGGCTACACCTTC
-	TRBV7-9	once	TRBJ2-7	CASSLASGPYEQYF	TGTGCCAGCAGCTTAGCGTCGGGTCCCTACGAGCAGTACTTC
-	TRBV2	-	TRBJ2-1	CASSGRQGRGYNEQFF	TGTGCCAGCAGTGGGCGACAGGGACGGGGGTACAATGAGCAGTTCTTC
-	TRBV5-4	-	TRBJ1-6	CASRVWEKINSPLHF	TGTGCCAGCAGGGTTTGGGAGAAGATAAATTCACCCCTCCACTTT
-	TRBV27	-	TRBJ1-4	CASSIQGSEKLFF	TGTGCCAGCAGTATACAGGGATCTGAAAAACTGTTTTTT
TRBD1	TRBV12-3/TRBV12-4	-	TRBJ1-1	CANSGGPEAFF	TGTGCCAACTCAGGGGGCCCTGAAGCTTTCTTT
TRBD1	TRBV7-2	-	TRBJ2-7	CASSSGQGNYEQYF	TGTGCCAGCAGCTCCGGACAGGGGAACTACGAGCAGTACTTC
TRBD2	TRBV6-5	-	TRBJ2-5	CASTAGGPQETQYF	TGTGCCAGCACGGCGGGGGGGCCTCAAGAGACCCAGTACTTC
TRBD1	TRBV5-1	-	TRBJ2-1	CASSLGDRTHNEQFF	TGCGCCAGCAGCTTGGGGGACAGGACTCACAATGAGCAGTTCTTC
TRBD1	TRBV7-9	-	TRBJ2-2	CASSLGLRGSNTGELFF	TGTGCCAGCAGCTTAGGCCTCAGGGGGTCGAACACCGGGGAGCTGTTTTTT
-	TRBV30	-	TRBJ2-7	CAWSVNGGLSSYEQYF	TGTGCCTGGAGTGTAAATGGGGGCTTGAGCTCCTACGAGCAGTACTTC
TRBD1	TRBV5-1	few	TRBJ2-1	CASSGPRGTYNEQFF	TGCGCCAGCAGCGGGCCCAGGGGGACCTACAATGAGCAGTTCTTC
TRBD1	TRBV5-1	-	TRBJ2-3	CASSLGGRGNTDTQYF	TGCGCCAGCAGCTTGGGAGGCAGGGGGAACACAGATACGCAGTATTTT
TRBD1	TRBV30	-	TRBJ1-2	CAWSWGQGVRDGYTF	TGTGCCTGGTCCTGGGGACAGGGCGTGCGGGATGGCTACACCTTC
TRBD2	TRBV4-3	-	TRBJ2-1	CASSQGLAPTQFF	TGCGCCAGCAGCCAAGGACTAGCCCCGACGCAGTTCTTC
TRBD2	TRBV7-2	-	TRBJ2-7	CASSLGGTSGRANEQYF	TGTGCCAGCAGCTTAGGTGGGACTAGCGGGAGGGCCAACGAGCAGTACTTC
-	TRBV30	-	TRBJ2-2	CAWTPSGWSGELFF	TGTGCCTGGACGCCTAGTGGTTGGTCCGGGGAGCTGTTTTTT
-	TRBV2	once	TRBJ1-6	CASSLGTYNSPLHF	TGTGCCAGCAGCCTCGGGACTTATAATTCACCCCTCCACTTT
-	TRBV6-5	-	TRBJ2-7	CASRSEGGTYEQYF	TGTGCCAGCAGGTCAGAGGGTGGGACCTACGAGCAGTACTTC
-	TRBV6-5	once	TRBJ1-3	CASSYRGSAGNTIYF	TGTGCCAGCAGTTACCGAGGGTCTGCTGGAAACACCATATATTTT
-	TRBV18	-	TRBJ2-6	CASSPPRQTGANVLTF	TGTGCCAGCTCACCACCGCGTCAAACCGGGGCCAACGTCCTGACTTTC
-	TRBV24-1	-	TRBJ1-2	CATSDPGQNYGYTF	TGTGCCACCAGTGATCCTGGACAGAACTATGGCTACACCTTC
-	TRBV18	-	TRBJ1-1	CASSPPSRAEAFF	TGTGCCAGCTCACCACCAAGCAGGGCTGAAGCTTTCTTT
TRBD1	TRBV19	-	TRBJ1-1	CASSIGQGRRTEAFF	TGTGCCAGTAGTATAGGACAGGGTCGGCGCACTGAAGCTTTCTTT